A single sample is the source of the 31 T cell receptor beta chains below, sequenced in a study of blood T cell repertoires in COVID-19. Repertoires were generated with immunoSEQ multiplex PCR, while TCRdb's copy carries only in-frame clones and drops some. The sample contains under 90,000 clones, about 91% of which appear only once. The sequenced sample consisted of peripheral blood. The receptors were sampled from a man aged 35 to 55 with COVID-19, enrolled during active disease.

This sequence joins TRBV18 and TRBJ1-1, with TRBD1 as a possible D gene (5 bases). Germline values: CDR1 KGHSH, CDR2 LQKENI. Trimming took off 1 base at V and 6 bases at J, with 15 bases between the two ends. The CDR3 sequence is 15 residues long. The CDR3 loop is CASSPLGGGNPEAFF. CDR3 sequence (DNA): TGTGCCAGCTCACCACTCGGGGGGGGTAACCCTGAAGCTTTCTTT.

The V gene is TRBV3-1 (or the pseudogene TRBV3-2), the J gene TRBJ2-7; the D gene is possibly TRBD1 (5 bases). V shed 5 bases and J shed 4 bases, with 6 bases lying between them. The CDR3 has 11 residues. The germline V gene has CDR1 LGHDT and CDR2 YNNKEL (reference sequence). CDR3 region: CASSGHYEQYF. The CDR3 DNA reads as TGTGCCAGCAGCGGACATTACGAGCAGTACTTC.

V and J are TRBV4-2 and TRBJ2-7, with 9 bases identical to TRBD1. V was clipped by 1 base and J by 6 bases; unmatched bases: 10. The length of the CDR3 is 16 residues. Germline V gives CDR1 LGHNA, CDR2 YNFKEQ. The CDR3 here is CASSQVAGQGGSEQYF. CDR3 bases: TGTGCCAGCAGCCAAGTTGCGGGACAGGGAGGGAGCGAGCAGTACTTC.

Details on this clone: Other DNA sequences in this specimen translate into the identical CDR3. The gene calls are TRBV3-1 (or the pseudogene TRBV3-2) and TRBJ2-7; D is unresolved. Germline V gives CDR1 LGHDT, CDR2 YNNKEL (reference sequence). V lost 0 bases, J lost 4 bases, and 4 bases lay in between. The CDR3 totals 12 residues. CDR3 DNA sequence: TGTGCCAGCAGCCAAGATACATACGAGCAGTACTTC. It specifies CASSQDTYEQYF.

The rearrangement uses TRBV30 and TRBJ2-1; no reliable D call. The CDR3 covers 14 residues. Germline CDR1 and CDR2: GTSNPN and SVGIG (reference sequence). The germline V and J ends were trimmed by 1 base and 0 bases, with 7 bases remaining between them. In DNA form, the CDR3 reads TGTGCCTGGAGTGATCAGGTCTCCTACAATGAGCAGTTCTTC. Protein sequence: CAWSDQVSYNEQFF.

This chain connects TRBV19 to TRBJ1-1; possible D gene TRBD1, 6 bases. The CDR3 runs 15 residues. Deletions cut 3 bases from V and 2 bases from J, with 13 bases between. Germline lookup yields CDR1 LNHDA and CDR2 SQIVND (reference sequence). CDR3 region: CASSIPGHLNTEAFF. CDR3 coding DNA: TGTGCCAGTAGTATCCCGGGACACCTTAACACTGAAGCTTTCTTT. The full variable domain, its missing parts supplied by reference TRBV19 and TRBJ1-1, is DGGITQSPKYLFRKEGQNVTLSCEQNLNHDAMYWYRQDPGQGLRLIYYSQIVNDFQKGDIAEGYSVSREKKESFPLTVTSAQKNPTAFYLCASSIPGHLNTEAFFGQGTRLTVV.

CDR3 protein: CASNDRARSYNEQFF. CDR3 nucleotide sequence: TGTGCCAGCAACGACAGGGCGAGATCCTACAATGAGCAGTTCTTC. The V gene is TRBV6-5, the J gene TRBJ2-1, with 7 bases aligning to TRBD1. V gave up 7 bases and J gave up 1 base; unmatched junction bases: 7. Germline V lookup: CDR1 MNHEY, CDR2 SVGAGI. The CDR3 totals 15 residues.

This chain links TRBV18 with TRBJ2-5; possibly TRBD1 for D (5 bases). V lost 3 bases and J 5 bases, leaving 10 bases between the germline ends. The CDR3 runs to 13 residues. CDR1 is KGHSH and CDR2 is LQKENI in the germline V gene. CDR3 loop: CASSPQGRETQYF. DNA for the CDR3: TGTGCCAGCTCACCCCAGGGTCGGGAGACCCAGTACTTC.

This rearrangement joins TRBV14 to TRBJ2-7; 8 positions agree with TRBD1. With V trimmed by 3 bases and J by 2 bases, 9 bases remained unmatched. This CDR3 is built from 16 residues. Germline V gene lookup returns CDR1 SGHDN and CDR2 FVKESK. In nucleotides, the CDR3 is TGTGCCAGCAGCCAGTCCATGCGGACAGGGACCTACGAGCAGTACTTC. This gives the protein CASSQSMRTGTYEQYF.

The chain is built from TRBV2 and TRBJ2-5, with a possible D match to TRBD2 (5 bases). Germline-derived CDR1 and CDR2 are SNHLY and FYNNEI. The CDR3 runs 13 residues. Trimming removed 3 bases from V and 3 bases from J, with 8 bases in between. In nucleotides, the CDR3 is TGTGCCAGCAGTGACACTAGAAAAGAGACCCAGTACTTC. Translating gives CASSDTRKETQYF.

The V and J genes are TRBV6-5 and TRBJ1-2; no definite D call. Trimming took 0 bases from V and 1 from J, leaving 12 bases between them. The germline gives CDR1 MNHEY, CDR2 SVGAGI. The length of the CDR3 is 16 residues. The CDR3 nucleotides are TGTGCCAGCAGTTACTCGACGGGAAGCATTAACTATGGCTACACCTTC. Translating it yields CASSYSTGSINYGYTF.

The V and J genes are TRBV24-1 and TRBJ1-5, with D perhaps matching TRBD1 (6 bases). The CDR3 length is 13 residues. Trimming pared 9 bases from V and 1 base from J, leaving 9 bases between. The germline CDR1 and CDR2 sequences are KGHDR and SFDVKD. CDR3 sequence (DNA): TGTGCCACCGGGAGGGGGAGCAATCAGCCCCAGCATTTT. Protein sequence: CATGRGSNQPQHF.

The chain joins TRBV9 to TRBJ2-1, with TRBD1 as a possible D gene (5 bases). CDR3 length equals 15 residues. Germline V CDR1 and CDR2: SGDLS, YYNGEE. With 0 bases removed from V and 7 bases from J, the gap between germline ends came to 14 bases. This chain's CDR3 is CASSVVGARGNEQFF. For the CDR3, the DNA is TGTGCCAGCAGCGTAGTAGGGGCTAGAGGTAATGAGCAGTTCTTC.

This clone occurred a few times. The DNA for the CDR3 is TGCAGCGTTGTTTCAGGGTGGGGCTACGAGCAGTACTTC. Protein: CSVVSGWGYEQYF. The chain uses TRBV29-1 and TRBJ2-7, with D possibly TRBD1 on 5 matching bases. CDR1 and CDR2 (germline): SQVTM, ANQGSEA. V was cut by 4 bases and J by 3 bases, with 13 bases left in between. The length of the CDR3 is 13 residues.

The chain links TRBV18 to TRBJ2-2; 8 positions agree with TRBD2. The CDR3 totals 17 residues. With V trimmed by 0 bases and J by 3 bases, 6 bases remained unmatched. Looked up from germline, CDR1 is KGHSH and CDR2 is LQKENI. The CDR3 region is CASSPPASGGDTGELFF. For the CDR3, the DNA is TGTGCCAGCTCACCACCTGCGAGCGGGGGAGACACCGGGGAGCTGTTTTTT.

This chain uses TRBV5-1 with TRBJ2-7, with unresolved D. CDR3 length: 13 amino acids. V was pared by 4 bases and J by 2 bases, with 10 bases between. The germline V gene encodes CDR1 SGHRS and CDR2 YFSETQ. The CDR3 loop is CASSGRNPYEQYF. The DNA of the CDR3 is TGCGCCAGCAGCGGGCGAAACCCCTACGAGCAGTACTTC.

The chain combines TRBV19 with TRBJ1-5, with a weak D call TRBD1 (6 bases). Trimming stripped 0 bases from V and 0 bases from J, with 12 bases between. The CDR3 has 17 residues. The germline gives CDR1 LNHDA, CDR2 SQIVND (reference sequence). The CDR3 sequence: CASSIDRTGYSNQPQHF. In nucleotides, the CDR3 is TGTGCCAGTAGTATAGATCGAACAGGGTATAGCAATCAGCCCCAGCATTTT.

The V call is TRBV3-1 (or the pseudogene TRBV3-2), the J call TRBJ2-3, with 8 bases fitting TRBD2. V was clipped by 4 bases and J by 5 bases; unmatched bases: 14. Germline CDR1 LGHDT, CDR2 YNNKEL (reference sequence). There are 17 residues in the CDR3. The CDR3 loop reads CASSPWAGGPAGDTQYF. As DNA, the CDR3 is TGTGCCAGCAGCCCCTGGGCGGGGGGCCCAGCTGGAGATACGCAGTATTTT.

This sequence joins TRBV7-2 and TRBJ1-1; perhaps TRBD1 as D (5 bases). The V end was cut by 2 bases, the J end by 1 base, with 8 bases between. The CDR3 consists of 14 residues. Looked up from germline, CDR1 is SGHTA and CDR2 is FQGNSA. In nucleotides, the CDR3 is TGTGCCAGCAGCTTATGGGGCGCGAACACTGAAGCTTTCTTT. It translates to CASSLWGANTEAFF.

The CDR3 spells CASSPPFGTGMYTDTQYF. The CDR3 coding sequence is TGTGCCAGCTCACCACCATTTGGTACAGGGATGTACACAGATACGCAGTATTTT. The chain uses TRBV18 and TRBJ2-3; D is possibly TRBD1 (6 bases). Germline V CDR1 and CDR2: KGHSH, LQKENI. This CDR3 contains 18 residues. V was trimmed by 0 bases and J by 2 bases, leaving 18 bases between them.

The chain couples TRBV3-1 (or the pseudogene TRBV3-2) to TRBJ2-7; 7 bases map to TRBD2. The CDR3 has 14 amino acids. J lost 5 bases, V lost 1 base, and 5 bases had no gene match. Germline CDR1 and CDR2: LGHDT and YNNKEL (reference sequence). This CDR3 reads CASSQAGGGNEQYF. DNA for the CDR3: TGTGCCAGCAGCCAAGCAGGCGGGGGAAACGAGCAGTACTTC.

The chain uses TRBV19 and TRBJ2-7; D ambiguous. The germline V and J ends were trimmed by 5 bases and 4 bases, with 12 bases remaining between them. Germline lookup yields CDR1 LNHDA and CDR2 SQIVND (reference sequence). The CDR3 sequence is 13 residues long. CDR3 coding DNA: TGTGCCAGTAGTGCAGGCCCGCCGTACGAGCAGTACTTC. Its protein is CASSAGPPYEQYF.

V and J are TRBV7-6 and TRBJ2-2; the D gene is possibly TRBD1 (5 bases). V dropped 2 bases and J dropped 0 bases, with 7 bases sitting between them. This CDR3 has 15 amino acids. CDR1 is SGHVS and CDR2 is FNYEAQ in the germline V gene. The CDR3 loop is CASSLQGPNTGELFF. In DNA form, the CDR3 reads TGTGCCAGCAGCTTACAGGGCCCGAACACCGGGGAGCTGTTTTTT. Filled out from reference TRBV7-6 and TRBJ2-2, the complete variable domain reads GAGVSQSPRYKVTKRGQDVALRCDPISGHVSLYWYRQALGQGPEFLTYFNYEAQQDKSGLPNDRFSAERPEGSISTLTIQRTEQRDSAMYRCASSLQGPNTGELFFGEGSRLTVL.

This chain links TRBV27 with TRBJ2-3; 8 nucleotides align to TRBD2. CDR3 size: 14 residues. Germline CDR1 is MNHEY and CDR2 is SMNVEV (reference sequence). With 4 bases clipped from V and 4 bases from J, the junction kept 4 bases outside the gene matches. CDR3 sequence: CASSSLRGADTQYF. The CDR3 DNA is TGTGCCAGCAGTTCTTTGCGGGGGGCAGATACGCAGTATTTT.

The chain employs TRBV6-5 and TRBJ2-1; D gene uncertain. Germline CDR1 MNHEY, CDR2 SVGAGI. This CDR3 region has 13 residues. Between the trimmed V and J ends, which lost 6 bases and 10 bases, there was a span of 16 bases. The CDR3 sequence is CASRPPAAGEQFF. CDR3 bases: TGTGCCAGCAGACCCCCGGCTGCCGGGGAGCAGTTCTTC.

The gene calls are TRBV15 and TRBJ2-5; 10 nucleotides line up with TRBD2. Germline V gene sequence: CDR1 LNHNV, CDR2 YYDKDF (reference sequence). The CDR3 runs 15 residues. Trimming removed 4 bases from V and 4 bases from J; junction bases left unmatched: 6. CDR3 amino acids: CATSKTSGSGETQYF. CDR3 nucleotide sequence: TGTGCCACCAGCAAGACTAGCGGGTCTGGAGAGACCCAGTACTTC. Combining the CDR3 with reference TRBV15 and TRBJ2-5 gives the whole variable domain DAMVIQNPRYQVTQFGKPVTLSCSQTLNHNVMYWYQQKSSQAPKLLFHYYDKDFNNEADTPDNFQSRRPNTSFCFLDIRSPGLGDTAMYLCATSKTSGSGETQYFGPGTRLLVL.

V usage is TRBV2 and J usage is TRBJ2-2; 8 bases match TRBD1. The CDR3 extends over 14 amino acids. Germline CDR1 SNHLY, CDR2 FYNNEI. V lost 2 bases to trimming and J lost 6 bases; unmatched junction nucleotides: 2. Here the CDR3 DNA reads TGTGCCAGCAGTGAAACAGGGGGATCCGGGGAGCTGTTTTTT. Translating gives CASSETGGSGELFF.

The chain recombines TRBV19 with TRBJ2-3; maybe TRBD2 (5 bases). Trimming shortened V by 5 bases and J by 6 bases, and 6 bases separated the two germline ends. Germline V gene lookup returns CDR1 LNHDA and CDR2 SQIVND (reference sequence). The CDR3 runs to 11 residues. This CDR3 is CASSLADTQYF. The CDR3 coding sequence is TGTGCCAGTAGTTTAGCGGATACGCAGTATTTT.

V usage is TRBV5-1 and J usage is TRBJ2-7; D not resolved. The V and J ends lost 4 bases and 2 bases respectively, with 13 bases between them. The length of the CDR3 is 14 residues. The germline V gene has CDR1 SGHRS and CDR2 YFSETQ. The CDR3 protein is CASSPGGSTYEQYF. The CDR3 region has the DNA TGCGCCAGCAGCCCCGGCGGCTCTACCTACGAGCAGTACTTC.

V and J are TRBV5-1 and TRBJ2-6; TRBD2 matches at 8 bases. The CDR3 is made up of 16 amino acids. Germline lookup yields CDR1 SGHRS and CDR2 YFSETQ. With 4 bases clipped from V and 2 bases from J, the junction kept 5 bases outside the gene matches. DNA of the CDR3: TGCGCCAGCAGCCTAGATAGCGGGGCTGGGGCCAACGTCCTGACTTTC. It yields the protein CASSLDSGAGANVLTF.

The CDR3 sequence: CASSENLAGYTDTQYF. The CDR3 DNA is TGTGCCAGCAGTGAAAACTTAGCGGGGTACACAGATACGCAGTATTTT. The gene calls are TRBV25-1 and TRBJ2-3; 8 nucleotides align to TRBD2. Germline V gene sequence: CDR1 MGHDK, CDR2 SYGVNS. V lost 2 bases and J lost 2; bases outside the gene matches: 6. The CDR3 length is 16 residues.